The clone carrying this TCR beta chain was picked up one time. This entry is derived from a study of blood T cell repertoires in COVID-19. Study-level information: Sample material is recorded as cDNA or gDNA derived from T cells, B-cell-depleted T cells, or PBMCs.

TCRdb's table, derived via immunoSEQ multiplex PCR, lists solely in-frame clones and lacks some. The sample carries 540,000 or so clones, around 90% recorded once. Sequencing was done on a sample of peripheral blood. The TCR was taken from a woman between 45 and 65 years old with COVID-19, enrolled during active disease.

The CDR3 DNA sequence: TGTGCCAGCTTCGATACCAAGGCGGGCACTGAAGCTTTCTTT. This gives the protein CASFDTKAGTEAFF. This chain uses TRBV6-5 with TRBJ1-1; no definite D call. Germline V lookup: CDR1 MNHEY, CDR2 SVGAGI. The CDR3 spans 14 residues. The V and J ends lost 8 bases and 4 bases respectively, with 17 bases between them.